The 2 T cell receptor beta chains presented below share a single source sample, sequenced in a study of blood T cell repertoires in COVID-19. Assay: immunoSEQ multiplex PCR; the TCRdb copy retains only in-frame clones and omits some. Of more than 250,000 clones listed, around 80% were seen once; the top ten hold roughly 4.7%. The specimen was PBMCs or T cells enriched from blood (not recorded which). The receptors here all came from a man in his forties who had been exposed to COVID-19.

Written as DNA, the CDR3 is TGCGCCAGCAGCAGCCGGGAGGCTGGAAACACCATATATTTT. It encodes CASSSREAGNTIYF. The chain employs TRBV4-1 and TRBJ1-3; D remains ambiguous. Germline V gene lookup returns CDR1 MGHRA and CDR2 YSYEKL. The CDR3 has 14 residues. V lost 5 bases and J lost 2, with 10 bases in between.

This chain joins TRBV5-8 and TRBJ2-5, with a tentative D call TRBD1 (5 bases). Germline V gives CDR1 SGHTS, CDR2 YDEGEE. Trimming stripped 1 base from V and 8 bases from J, with 12 bases between. This CDR3 has 13 residues. The CDR3 DNA is TGTGCCAGCAGCTTGTATTTAAGGGGAACCCAGTACTTC. Its translation: CASSLYLRGTQYF.